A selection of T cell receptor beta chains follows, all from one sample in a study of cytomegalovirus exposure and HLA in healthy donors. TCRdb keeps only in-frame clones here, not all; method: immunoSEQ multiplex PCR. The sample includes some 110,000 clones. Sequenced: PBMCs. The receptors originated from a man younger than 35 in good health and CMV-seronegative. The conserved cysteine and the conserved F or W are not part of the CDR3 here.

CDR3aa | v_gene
ASRGDREQY | TRBV5-6
ASSLSSSSSLYGYT | TRBV5-6
ASSRGTLATNEKLF | TRBV5-1
ASSVGGTTDTQY | TRBV6-4
ASSFGTSGPQETQY | TRBV9
ASSGARDRNVGTGELF | TRBV5-1
ASSPEVATSGRISYEQY | TRBV18
ASSQGLAGVSNEQF | TRBV2
ASSQDRGDEQY | TRBV4-1
ASSLRSLGTDTQY | TRBV5-1
ASSFDGGGASRETQY | TRBV5-1